This T cell receptor (beta chain) emerged from a study of shared clonotypes between healthy human individuals. V lost 2 bases to trimming and J lost 5 bases, with 13 bases between them. This CDR3 comprises 14 residues. The germline V gene has CDR1 SGHRS and CDR2 YFSETQ. Study findings and constraints: At large depth, rarefaction still showed sorted-subset sequencing to be incomplete. Researchers sampled blood only, noting tissue repertoires likely differ.

The method was immunoSEQ multiplex PCR; TCRdb's version includes in-frame clones alone and lacks a portion of them. The sample contains 2.3 million or so clones, roughly 93% of which appear only once. To note about this clone: Its cognate antigen is unknown.

Sequencing used naive CD4+ T cells from PBMCs. Subset described: CD45RA+ positively selected. This clonotype was sampled from a man aged 18 to 35 in good health. Some clones in this sample may be carry-over from other donors' samples. The chain has TRBV5-1 and TRBJ2-5; a weak D match, TRBD2 (6 bases). The CDR3 sequence is CASSLGEVRETQYF. CDR3 in DNA: TGCGCCAGCAGCTTAGGGGAGGTGCGTGAGACCCAGTACTTC.